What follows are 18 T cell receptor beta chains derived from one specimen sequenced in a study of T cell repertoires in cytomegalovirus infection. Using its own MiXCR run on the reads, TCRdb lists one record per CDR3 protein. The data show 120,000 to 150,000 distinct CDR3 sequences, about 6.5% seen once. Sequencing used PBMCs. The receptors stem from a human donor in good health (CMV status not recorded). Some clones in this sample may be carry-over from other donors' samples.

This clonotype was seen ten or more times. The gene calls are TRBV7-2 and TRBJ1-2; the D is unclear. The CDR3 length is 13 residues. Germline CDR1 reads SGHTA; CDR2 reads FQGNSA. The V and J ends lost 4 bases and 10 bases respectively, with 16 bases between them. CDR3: CASSSHAEGVYTF. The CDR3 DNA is TGTGCCAGCAGCTCCCATGCTGAGGGAGTCTACACCTTC.

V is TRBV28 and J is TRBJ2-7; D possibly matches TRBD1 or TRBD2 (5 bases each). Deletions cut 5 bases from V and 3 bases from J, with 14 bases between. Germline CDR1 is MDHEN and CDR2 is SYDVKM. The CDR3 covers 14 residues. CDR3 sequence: CASSGARDLYEQYF. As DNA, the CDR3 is TGTGCCAGCAGTGGAGCCAGGGACCTCTACGAGCAGTACTTC.

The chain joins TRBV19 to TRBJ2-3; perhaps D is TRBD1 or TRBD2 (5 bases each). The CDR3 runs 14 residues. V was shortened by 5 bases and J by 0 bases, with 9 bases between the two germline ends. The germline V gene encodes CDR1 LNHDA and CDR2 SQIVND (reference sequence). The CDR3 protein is CASSQGPSTDTQYF. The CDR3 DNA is TGTGCCAGTAGTCAGGGACCTAGCACAGATACGCAGTATTTT.

This CDR3 is CASSMNMDTQYF. As DNA, the CDR3 is TGTGCCAGTAGTATGAACATGGATACGCAGTATTTT. The chain is built from TRBV19 and TRBJ2-3; no definite D call. Trimming took off 3 bases at V and 6 bases at J, with 7 bases between the two ends. This CDR3 comprises 12 residues. Germline CDR1 LNHDA, CDR2 SQIVND (reference sequence).

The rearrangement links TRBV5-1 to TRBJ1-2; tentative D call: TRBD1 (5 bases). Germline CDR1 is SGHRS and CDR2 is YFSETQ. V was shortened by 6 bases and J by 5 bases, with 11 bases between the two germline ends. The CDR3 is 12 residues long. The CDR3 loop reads CASKGDSYGYTF. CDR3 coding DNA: TGCGCCAGCAAAGGTGACAGTTATGGCTACACCTTC.

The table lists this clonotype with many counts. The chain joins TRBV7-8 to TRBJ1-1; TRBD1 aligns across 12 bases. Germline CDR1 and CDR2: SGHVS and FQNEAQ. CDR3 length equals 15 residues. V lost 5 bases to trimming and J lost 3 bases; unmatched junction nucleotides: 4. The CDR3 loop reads CASSPGDRGHTEAFF. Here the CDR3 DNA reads TGTGCCAGCAGCCCTGGGGACAGGGGGCACACTGAAGCTTTCTTT.

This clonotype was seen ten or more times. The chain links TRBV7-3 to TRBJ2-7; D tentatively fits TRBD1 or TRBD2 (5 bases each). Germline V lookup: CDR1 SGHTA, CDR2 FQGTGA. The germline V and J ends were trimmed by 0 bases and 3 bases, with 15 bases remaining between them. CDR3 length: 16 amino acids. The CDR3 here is CASSLTPGTGNYEQYF. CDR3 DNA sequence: TGTGCCAGCAGCTTAACCCCAGGGACGGGAAACTACGAGCAGTACTTC.

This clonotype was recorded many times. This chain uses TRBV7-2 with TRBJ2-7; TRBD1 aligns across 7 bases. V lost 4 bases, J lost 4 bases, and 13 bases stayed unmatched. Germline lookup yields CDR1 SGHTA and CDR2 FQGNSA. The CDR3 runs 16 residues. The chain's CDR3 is CASSSLRQGSLYEQYF. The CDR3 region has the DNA TGTGCCAGCAGCTCCCTTCGACAGGGCTCCCTTTACGAGCAGTACTTC.

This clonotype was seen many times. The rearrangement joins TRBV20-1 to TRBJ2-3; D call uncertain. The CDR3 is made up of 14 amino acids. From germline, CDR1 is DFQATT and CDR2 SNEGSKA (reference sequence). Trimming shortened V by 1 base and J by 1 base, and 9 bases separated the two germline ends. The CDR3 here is CSARASVGTDTQYF. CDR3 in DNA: TGCAGTGCTAGAGCTTCGGTAGGCACAGATACGCAGTATTTT.

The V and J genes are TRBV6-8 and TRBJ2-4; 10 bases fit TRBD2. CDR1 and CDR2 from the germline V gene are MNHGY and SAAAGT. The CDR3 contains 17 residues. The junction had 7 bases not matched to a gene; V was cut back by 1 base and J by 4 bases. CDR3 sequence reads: CASSYYPSGSHKNIQYF. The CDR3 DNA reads TGTGCCAGCAGTTACTACCCTAGCGGGAGCCATAAAAACATTCAGTACTTC.

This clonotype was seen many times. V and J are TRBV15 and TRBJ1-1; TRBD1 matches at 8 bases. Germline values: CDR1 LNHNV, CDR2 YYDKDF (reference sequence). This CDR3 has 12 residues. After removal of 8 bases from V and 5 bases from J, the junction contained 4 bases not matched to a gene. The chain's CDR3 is CATLQGGTEAFF. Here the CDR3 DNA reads TGTGCCACCCTACAGGGGGGGACTGAAGCTTTCTTT.

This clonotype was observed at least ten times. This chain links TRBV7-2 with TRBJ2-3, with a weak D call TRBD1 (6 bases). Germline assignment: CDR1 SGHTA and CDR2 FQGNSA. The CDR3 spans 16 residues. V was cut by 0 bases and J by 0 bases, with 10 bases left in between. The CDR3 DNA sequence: TGTGCCAGCAGCTTAGCCGGGACACCTAGCACAGATACGCAGTATTTT. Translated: CASSLAGTPSTDTQYF.

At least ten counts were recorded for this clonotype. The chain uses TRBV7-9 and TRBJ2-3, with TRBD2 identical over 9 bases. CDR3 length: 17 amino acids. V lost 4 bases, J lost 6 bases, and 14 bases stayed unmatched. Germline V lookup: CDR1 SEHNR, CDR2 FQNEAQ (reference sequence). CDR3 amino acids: CASSSDQRGAPGDTQYF. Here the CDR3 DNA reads TGTGCCAGCAGCTCGGACCAGCGGGGGGCTCCGGGGGATACGCAGTATTTT.

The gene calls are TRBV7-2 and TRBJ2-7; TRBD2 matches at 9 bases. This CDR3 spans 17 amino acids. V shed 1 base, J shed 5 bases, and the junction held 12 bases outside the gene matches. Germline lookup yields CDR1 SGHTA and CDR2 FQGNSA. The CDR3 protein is CASSLVSAGGRSHEQYF. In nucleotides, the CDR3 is TGTGCCAGCAGCTTAGTTTCAGCGGGGGGTAGGTCGCACGAGCAGTACTTC.

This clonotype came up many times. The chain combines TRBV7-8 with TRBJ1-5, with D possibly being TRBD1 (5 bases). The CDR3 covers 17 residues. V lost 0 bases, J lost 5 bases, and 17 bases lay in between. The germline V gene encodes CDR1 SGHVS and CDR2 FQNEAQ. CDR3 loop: CASSLAGGRGLDQPQHF. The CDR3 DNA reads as TGTGCCAGCAGCTTAGCGGGGGGGAGGGGCCTGGATCAGCCCCAGCATTTT.

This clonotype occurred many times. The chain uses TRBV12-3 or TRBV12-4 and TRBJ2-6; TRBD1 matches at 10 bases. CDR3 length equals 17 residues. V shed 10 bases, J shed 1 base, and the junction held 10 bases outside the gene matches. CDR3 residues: CATGPGQGLSGANVLTF. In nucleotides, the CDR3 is TGTGCCACAGGACCGGGACAGGGGCTGTCTGGGGCCAACGTCCTGACTTTC.

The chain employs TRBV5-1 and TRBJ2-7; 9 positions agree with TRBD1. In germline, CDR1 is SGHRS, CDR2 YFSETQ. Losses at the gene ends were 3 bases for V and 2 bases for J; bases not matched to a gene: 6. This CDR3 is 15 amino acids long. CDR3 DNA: TGCGCCAGCAGCTCGGGACAGGGACTGACCTACGAGCAGTACTTC. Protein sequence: CASSSGQGLTYEQYF.

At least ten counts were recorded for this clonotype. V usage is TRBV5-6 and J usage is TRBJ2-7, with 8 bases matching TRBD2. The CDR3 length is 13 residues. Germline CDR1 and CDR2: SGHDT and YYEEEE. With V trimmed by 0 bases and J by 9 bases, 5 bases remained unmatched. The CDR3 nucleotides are TGTGCCAGCAGCTTGGCGGGAGGGTTAGTGCAGTACTTC. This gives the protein CASSLAGGLVQYF.